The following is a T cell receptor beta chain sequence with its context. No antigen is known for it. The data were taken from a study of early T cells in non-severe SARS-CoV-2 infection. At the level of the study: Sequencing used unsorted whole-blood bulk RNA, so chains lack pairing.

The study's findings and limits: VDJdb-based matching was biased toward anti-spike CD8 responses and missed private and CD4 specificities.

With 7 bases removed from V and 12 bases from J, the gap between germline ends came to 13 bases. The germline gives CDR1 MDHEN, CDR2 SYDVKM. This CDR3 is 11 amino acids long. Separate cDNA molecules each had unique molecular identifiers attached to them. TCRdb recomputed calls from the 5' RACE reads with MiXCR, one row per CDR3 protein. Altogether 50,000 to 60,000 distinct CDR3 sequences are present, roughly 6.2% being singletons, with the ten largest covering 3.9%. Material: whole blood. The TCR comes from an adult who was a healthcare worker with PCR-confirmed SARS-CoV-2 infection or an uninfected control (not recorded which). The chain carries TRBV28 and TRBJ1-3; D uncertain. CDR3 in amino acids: CASTWGEVIYF. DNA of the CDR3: TGTGCCAGCACGTGGGGAGAGGTCATATATTTT. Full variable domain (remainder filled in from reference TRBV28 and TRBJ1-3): DVKVTQSSRYLVKRTGEKVFLECVQDMDHENMFWYRQDPGLGLRLIYFSYDVKMKEKGDIPEGYSVSREKKERFSLILESASTNQTSMYLCASTWGEVIYFGEGSWLTVV.